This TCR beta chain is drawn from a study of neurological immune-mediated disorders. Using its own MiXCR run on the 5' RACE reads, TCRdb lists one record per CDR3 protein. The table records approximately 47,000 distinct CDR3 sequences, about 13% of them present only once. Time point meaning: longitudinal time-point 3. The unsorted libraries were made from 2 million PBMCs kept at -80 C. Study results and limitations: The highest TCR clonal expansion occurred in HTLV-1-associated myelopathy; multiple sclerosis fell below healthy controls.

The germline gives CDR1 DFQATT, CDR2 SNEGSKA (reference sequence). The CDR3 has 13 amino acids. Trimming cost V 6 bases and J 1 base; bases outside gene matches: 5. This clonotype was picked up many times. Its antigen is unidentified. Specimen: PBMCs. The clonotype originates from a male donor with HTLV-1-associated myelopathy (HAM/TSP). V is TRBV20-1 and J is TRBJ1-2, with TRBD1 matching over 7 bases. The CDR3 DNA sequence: TGCAGTGCCAGGGGGACGTATAACTATGGCTACACCTTC. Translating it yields CSARGTYNYGYTF.